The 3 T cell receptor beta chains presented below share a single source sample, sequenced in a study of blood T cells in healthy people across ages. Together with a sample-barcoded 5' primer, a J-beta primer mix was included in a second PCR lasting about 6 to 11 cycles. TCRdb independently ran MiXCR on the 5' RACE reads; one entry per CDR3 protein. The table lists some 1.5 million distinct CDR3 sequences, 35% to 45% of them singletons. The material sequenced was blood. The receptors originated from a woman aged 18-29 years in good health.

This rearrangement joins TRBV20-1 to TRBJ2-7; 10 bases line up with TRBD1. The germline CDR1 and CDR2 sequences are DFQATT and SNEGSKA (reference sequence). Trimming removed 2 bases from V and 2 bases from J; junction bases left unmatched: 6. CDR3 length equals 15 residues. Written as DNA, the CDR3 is TGCAGTGCTAGACCCGACAGGGGGCGGACCTACGAGCAGTACTTC. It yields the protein CSARPDRGRTYEQYF.

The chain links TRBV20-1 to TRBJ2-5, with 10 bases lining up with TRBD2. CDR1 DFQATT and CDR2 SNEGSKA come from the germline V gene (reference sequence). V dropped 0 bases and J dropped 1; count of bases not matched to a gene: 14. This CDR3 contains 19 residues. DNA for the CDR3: TGCAGTGCTAGAGAAGGTCCACTAGCGGGATTGCAGTCCCAAGAGACCCAGTACTTC. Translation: CSAREGPLAGLQSQETQYF.

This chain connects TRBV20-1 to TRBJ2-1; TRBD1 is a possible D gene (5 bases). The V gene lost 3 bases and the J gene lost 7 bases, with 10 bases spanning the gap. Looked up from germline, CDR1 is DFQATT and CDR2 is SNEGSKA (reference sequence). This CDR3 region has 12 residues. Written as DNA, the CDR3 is TGCAGTGCTAGGGTCAGGGAAAATGAGCAGTTCTTC. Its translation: CSARVRENEQFF.